The rows below give T cell receptor beta chains drawn from one sample of a study of cytomegalovirus exposure and HLA in healthy donors. Here immunoSEQ multiplex PCR was the method, and the copy in TCRdb shows in-frame clones only, minus some. Of 120,000 to 150,000 clones listed, around 81% are singletons. Sequenced: PBMCs. The receptors derive from a middle-aged man in good health and CMV-seropositive. Both conserved end residues are trimmed from each CDR3. The order of the fields is V gene, J gene, CDR3 protein.

v_gene: TRBV27
j_gene: TRBJ1-1
CDR3aa: ASSQDRGVALKTEAF

v_gene: TRBV7-2
j_gene: TRBJ1-3
CDR3aa: ASRGTGVSGNTIY

v_gene: TRBV5-1
j_gene: TRBJ1-2
CDR3aa: ASSVDRGGYGYT

v_gene: TRBV20-1
j_gene: TRBJ2-7
CDR3aa: SARQGREQY

v_gene: TRBV28
j_gene: TRBJ2-3
CDR3aa: ASSSPGTGVTSTDTQY

v_gene: TRBV6-5
j_gene: TRBJ1-1
CDR3aa: ASSWSGNTEAF

v_gene: TRBV15
j_gene: TRBJ2-3
CDR3aa: ATSGRGPDTQY

v_gene: TRBV9
j_gene: TRBJ2-1
CDR3aa: ASSPGTTRNNEQF

v_gene: TRBV15
j_gene: TRBJ1-6
CDR3aa: ATSRGQGNSPLH

v_gene: TRBV4-2
j_gene: TRBJ2-7
CDR3aa: ASSQVSSEQY

v_gene: TRBV14
j_gene: TRBJ1-4
CDR3aa: ASSPRGQSGEKLF

v_gene: TRBV10-3
j_gene: TRBJ2-5
CDR3aa: AISEGTSGSEETQY

v_gene: TRBV4-3
j_gene: TRBJ2-1
CDR3aa: ASRNYEQF

v_gene: TRBV4-1
j_gene: TRBJ1-5
CDR3aa: VSSQDLAGQSNQPQH

v_gene: TRBV5-4
j_gene: TRBJ2-5
CDR3aa: ASSPSGGARETQY

v_gene: TRBV5-4
j_gene: TRBJ1-1
CDR3aa: ASSLTGGIEAF

v_gene: TRBV20-1
j_gene: TRBJ2-7
CDR3aa: SARGGTEQY

v_gene: TRBV19
j_gene: TRBJ1-5
CDR3aa: ASSWRGRGLQPQH

v_gene: TRBV7-8
j_gene: TRBJ2-7
CDR3aa: ASSLWVRGTYEQY

v_gene: TRBV27
j_gene: TRBJ2-5
CDR3aa: ATRWGTSGPPY

v_gene: TRBV28
j_gene: TRBJ2-7
CDR3aa: ASSFAGASYEQY

v_gene: TRBV7-2
j_gene: TRBJ2-5
CDR3aa: ASSPDRGETQY

v_gene: TRBV4-3
j_gene: TRBJ2-5
CDR3aa: ASSQELGRGTQY

v_gene: TRBV29-1
j_gene: TRBJ2-5
CDR3aa: SVGGAWAGGRRETQY

v_gene: TRBV9
j_gene: TRBJ2-7
CDR3aa: ASSVGQGAGEQY

v_gene: TRBV2
j_gene: TRBJ1-2
CDR3aa: ASTRTGINYGYT

v_gene: TRBV6-1
j_gene: TRBJ2-3
CDR3aa: ASSEDRVWTDTQY